This T cell receptor beta chain is drawn from a study of blood T cell repertoires in COVID-19. Across the study: The samples span acute and convalescent COVID-19 from the United States, Italy and Spain.

J gave up 6 bases and V 5 bases, and 7 bases lay outside the gene matches. The CDR3 totals 13 residues. Data came from immunoSEQ multiplex PCR; TCRdb stores just in-frame clones and leaves some out. Here the sample spans about 120,000 clones, around 86% being singletons. This chain links TRBV12-3 or TRBV12-4 with TRBJ2-7, with 7 bases aligning to TRBD2. The source material was peripheral blood. The sequence came from a woman aged 65 to 85 with acute or convalescent COVID-19. The CDR3 protein is CASSPTWGGEQYF. The DNA for the CDR3 is TGTGCCAGCAGTCCCACCTGGGGGGGCGAGCAGTACTTC.